This is a list of T cell receptor beta chains from one sample in a study of Graves' ophthalmopathy and Graves' hyperthyroidism. TCRdb recomputed calls from the multiplex PCR reads with MiXCR, one row per CDR3 protein. The repertoire holds about 480,000 distinct CDR3 sequences, about 15% seen once, with roughly 10% in the top ten. The material sequenced was blood. These receptors were obtained from a woman between 25 and 40 years old with Graves' ophthalmopathy. Both conserved end residues are part of each CDR3. D genes are given only for firm matches. A row's size may be missing; if present it is once, few, many or a size class.

V,size,D,J,CDR3,DNA
TRBV12-3/TRBV12-4,-,-,TRBJ2-7,CASSFSQNPYEQYF,TGTGCCAGCAGTTTTAGCCAGAACCCCTACGAGCAGTACTTC
TRBV6-4,many,TRBD1,TRBJ2-6,CASKKTGNVSGANVLTF,TGTGCCAGCAAGAAGACAGGGAATGTCTCTGGGGCCAACGTCCTGACTTTC
TRBV20-1,few,-,TRBJ2-7,CSARSDGRTYEQYF,TGCAGTGCTAGATCGGACGGAAGGACCTACGAGCAGTACTTC
TRBV20-1,many,-,TRBJ2-7,CSAREEREQYF,TGCAGTGCTAGAGAAGAGCGCGAGCAGTACTTC
TRBV6-1,many,TRBD2,TRBJ2-7,CASSPTGGQYEQYF,TGTGCCAGCAGTCCTACGGGGGGGCAATACGAGCAGTACTTC
TRBV6-1,many,-,TRBJ1-1,CASRASGGTEAFF,TGTGCCAGCAGAGCGTCGGGTGGAACTGAAGCTTTCTTT
TRBV6-1,many,TRBD1,TRBJ1-5,CASRPQGDSNQPQHF,TGTGCCAGCAGACCACAGGGGGATAGCAATCAGCCCCAGCATTTT
TRBV27,few,-,TRBJ1-2,CASSLWGAQDYGYTF,TGTGCCAGCAGTTTATGGGGGGCGCAGGACTATGGCTACACCTTC
TRBV27,-,-,TRBJ1-5,CASRGPSNQPQHF,TGTGCCAGCAGAGGACCCTCCAATCAGCCCCAGCATTTT
TRBV27,many,-,TRBJ1-2,CASSFQGRGFYTF,TGTGCCAGCAGTTTCCAGGGAAGGGGATTCTACACCTTC
TRBV6-5,many,-,TRBJ1-2,CASSWQGDGYTF,TGTGCCAGCAGTTGGCAGGGAGACGGCTACACCTTC
TRBV20-1,few,-,TRBJ2-5,CSARTTDGTQYF,TGCAGTGCTAGGACGACTGATGGCACCCAGTACTTC
TRBV20-1,many,-,TRBJ1-1,CREAGTMSIMNTEAFF,TGCAGGGAAGCCGGGACAATGAGTATTATGAACACTGAAGCTTTCTTT
TRBV12-3/TRBV12-4,many,-,TRBJ1-2,CASSLGTAQYGYTF,TGTGCCAGCAGTTTAGGGACGGCTCAATATGGCTACACCTTC
TRBV12-3/TRBV12-4,-,-,TRBJ2-6,CASSWSPGPTSSGANVLTF,TGTGCCAGCAGTTGGAGTCCGGGCCCAACCAGCTCTGGGGCCAACGTCCTGACTTTC
TRBV19,many,-,TRBJ1-1,CASSPRPAEAFF,TGTGCCAGTAGTCCCCGTCCGGCTGAAGCTTTCTTT
TRBV12-3/TRBV12-4,-,-,TRBJ1-2,CASSSLEADSNYGYTF,TGTGCCAGCAGTTCCCTCGAGGCAGATAGTAACTATGGCTACACCTTC
TRBV20-1,-,-,TRBJ2-5,CSAIEVGRVQETQYF,TGCAGTGCTATCGAGGTGGGCAGGGTCCAAGAGACCCAGTACTTC
TRBV11-1,many,-,TRBJ2-6,CASSWTIERNSGANVLTF,TGTGCCAGCAGCTGGACGATTGAGAGGAACTCTGGGGCCAACGTCCTGACTTTC
TRBV12-3/TRBV12-4,many,-,TRBJ1-2,CASSFTDRSGYTF,TGTGCCAGCAGTTTTACTGACAGGTCCGGCTACACCTTC
TRBV6-2/TRBV6-3,few,-,TRBJ2-2,CASSYPVTRSSNTGELFF,TGTGCCAGCAGTTACCCCGTGACTAGATCTTCGAACACCGGGGAGCTGTTTTTT
TRBV7-9,many,TRBD1,TRBJ2-4,CASSLTGGASKNIQYF,TGTGCCAGCAGCTTGACAGGGGGCGCGTCCAAAAACATTCAGTACTTC
TRBV3-1,-,-,TRBJ1-1,CASSQYSGRDMNTEACF,TGTGCCAGCAGCCAATATTCGGGGAGAGACATGAACACTGAAGCTTGCTTT
TRBV6-4,many,TRBD1,TRBJ1-2,CANPPRGPGGLSNYGYTF,TGTGCCAACCCACCTCGAGGGCCAGGGGGCCTTTCTAACTATGGCTACACCTTC
TRBV12-5,many,-,TRBJ1-5,CASGFTGSNQPQHF,TGTGCTAGTGGTTTCACAGGGAGCAATCAGCCCCAGCATTTT
TRBV6-1,many,-,TRBJ1-1,CASSRGVTNTEAFF,TGTGCCAGCAGCCGCGGGGTGACGAACACTGAAGCTTTCTTT
TRBV2,many,-,TRBJ1-5,CASSKTLLGQPQHF,TGTGCCAGCAGTAAAACTTTACTAGGTCAGCCCCAGCATTTT
TRBV6-1,-,TRBD1,TRBJ2-2,CAGRQGHTGELCF,TGTGCCGGCAGACAGGGGCACACCGGGGAGCTGTGTTTT
TRBV6-1,many,-,TRBJ2-6,CASSEVSGANVLTF,TGTGCCAGCAGTGAAGTGTCCGGGGCCAACGTCCTGACTTTC
TRBV19,-,-,TRBJ2-7,CASARRSGSGYEQYF,TGTGCCAGTGCCCGCCGTTCAGGCTCCGGCTACGAGCAGTACTTC
TRBV20-1,few,TRBD1,TRBJ2-7,CSASRGSQLNEQYF,TGCAGTGCTAGCAGGGGGAGTCAGCTAAACGAGCAGTACTTC
TRBV10-3,many,TRBD2,TRBJ2-5,CAISGLAEETQYF,TGTGCCATCAGTGGCCTAGCGGAAGAGACCCAGTACTTC
TRBV12-3/TRBV12-4,many,TRBD2,TRBJ2-5,CASSHIESSGRADPQETQYF,TGTGCCAGCAGTCATATAGAGAGTAGCGGGAGGGCCGATCCCCAAGAGACCCAGTACTTC
TRBV11-2,many,-,TRBJ2-7,CASSLMDSSYEQYF,TGTGCCAGCAGCTTAATGGACAGCTCCTACGAGCAGTACTTC
TRBV6-2/TRBV6-3,few,-,TRBJ1-3,CASRLSFGSQGPGNTIYF,TGTGCCAGCAGGTTGTCCTTCGGGTCGCAGGGCCCTGGAAACACCATATATTTT
TRBV7-2,many,-,TRBJ2-7,CASSDYGGQYEQYF,TGTGCCAGCAGCGACTACGGGGGGCAATACGAGCAGTACTTC